This T cell receptor beta chain is from a study of cytomegalovirus exposure and HLA in healthy donors. Study outcomes and limitations: Later analysis revealed greater clonal expansion in HLA-associated TCR beta chains than in equally common others.

Vbeta (60) and Jbeta (13) primers were used in the PCR. Data came from immunoSEQ multiplex PCR; TCRdb stores just in-frame clones and leaves some out. The repertoire includes approximately 170,000 clones, 83% of them detected once, and about 4% sits in the top ten. To note about this clone: What it recognizes is unknown.

CDR1 and CDR2 from the germline V gene are SEHNR and FQNEAQ (reference sequence). This CDR3 contains 15 residues. The V and J ends lost 2 bases and 9 bases, in that order; junction bases with no gene match: 9. Sequenced input: PBMCs. The receptor was derived from a man aged 45 to 65 in good health and CMV-seropositive. This chain uses TRBV7-9 with TRBJ1-5; 8 bases map to TRBD1. The CDR3 DNA reads TGTGCCAGCAGCTTAATGGGACAGGCCCAAGGGCCCCAGCATTTT. Encoded protein: CASSLMGQAQGPQHF.